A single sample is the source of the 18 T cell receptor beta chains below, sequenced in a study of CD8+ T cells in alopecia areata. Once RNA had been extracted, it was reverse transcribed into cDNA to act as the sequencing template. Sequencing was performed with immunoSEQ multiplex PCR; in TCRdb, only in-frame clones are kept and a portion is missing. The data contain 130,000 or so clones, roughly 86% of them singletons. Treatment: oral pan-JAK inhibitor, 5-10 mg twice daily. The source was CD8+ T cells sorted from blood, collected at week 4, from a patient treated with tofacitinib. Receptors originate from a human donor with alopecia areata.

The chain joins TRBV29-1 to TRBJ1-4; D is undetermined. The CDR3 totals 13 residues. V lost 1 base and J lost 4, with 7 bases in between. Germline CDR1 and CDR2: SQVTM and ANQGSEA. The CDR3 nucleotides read TGCAGCGTTGAAGGTGGGGTTAATGAAAAACTGTTTTTT. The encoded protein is CSVEGGVNEKLFF.

The DNA of the CDR3 is TGTGCCAGCAGCTCCTGGACTAGCGGAAGCACAGATACGCAGTATTTT. Amino acids: CASSSWTSGSTDTQYF. The V call is TRBV7-8, the J call TRBJ2-3, with TRBD2 matching 10 bases. Trimming removed 4 bases from V and 0 bases from J; junction bases left unmatched: 4. Germline CDR1 is SGHVS and CDR2 is FQNEAQ. The CDR3 has 16 residues.

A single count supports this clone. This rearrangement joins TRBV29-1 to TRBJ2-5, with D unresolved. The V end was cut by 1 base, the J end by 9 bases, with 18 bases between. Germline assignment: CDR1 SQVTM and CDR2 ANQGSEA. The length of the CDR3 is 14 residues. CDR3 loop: CSVEATAPSLSQYF. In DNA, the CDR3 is TGCAGCGTTGAAGCCACGGCGCCTTCTTTGTCCCAGTACTTC. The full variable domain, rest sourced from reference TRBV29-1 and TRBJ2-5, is SAVISQKPSRDICQRGTSLTIQCQVDSQVTMMFWYRQQPGQSLTLIATANQGSEATYESGFVIDKFPISRPNLTFSTLTVSNMSPEDSSIYLCSVEATAPSLSQYFGPGTRLLVL.

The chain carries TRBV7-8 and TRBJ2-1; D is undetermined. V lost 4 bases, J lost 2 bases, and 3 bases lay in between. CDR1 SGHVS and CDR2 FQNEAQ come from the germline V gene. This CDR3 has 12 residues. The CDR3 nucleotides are TGTGCCAGCAGCTACACCTACAATGAGCAGTTCTTC. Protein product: CASSYTYNEQFF.

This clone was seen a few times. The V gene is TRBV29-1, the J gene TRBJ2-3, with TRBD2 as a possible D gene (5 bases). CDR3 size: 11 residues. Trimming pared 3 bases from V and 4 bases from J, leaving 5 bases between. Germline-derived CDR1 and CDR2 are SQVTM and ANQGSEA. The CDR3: CSVDGADTQYF. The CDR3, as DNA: TGCAGCGTTGACGGGGCAGATACGCAGTATTTT.

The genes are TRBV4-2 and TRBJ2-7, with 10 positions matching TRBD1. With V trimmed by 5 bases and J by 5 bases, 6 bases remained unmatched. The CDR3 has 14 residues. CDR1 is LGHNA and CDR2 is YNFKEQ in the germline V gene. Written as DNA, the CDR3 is TGTGCCAGCAGCAAGATAGGGACAGGGGACGAGCAGTACTTC. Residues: CASSKIGTGDEQYF.

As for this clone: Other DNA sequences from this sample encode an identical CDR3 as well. Written as DNA, the CDR3 is TGTGCCAGCAGTTACGGCGGCTCCTACGAGCAGTACTTC. Amino acid sequence: CASSYGGSYEQYF. The chain recombines TRBV6-5 with TRBJ2-7; D is undetermined. This CDR3 region has 13 residues. CDR1 is MNHEY and CDR2 is SVGAGI in the germline V gene. The V gene lost 2 bases and the J gene lost 0 bases, with 5 bases spanning the gap.

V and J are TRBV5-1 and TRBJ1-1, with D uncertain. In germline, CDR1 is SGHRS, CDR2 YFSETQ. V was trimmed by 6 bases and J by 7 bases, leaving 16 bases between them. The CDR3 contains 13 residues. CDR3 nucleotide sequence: TGCGCCAGCACTTCTGTCCCCCCAGGTGAAGCTTTCTTT. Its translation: CASTSVPPGEAFF.

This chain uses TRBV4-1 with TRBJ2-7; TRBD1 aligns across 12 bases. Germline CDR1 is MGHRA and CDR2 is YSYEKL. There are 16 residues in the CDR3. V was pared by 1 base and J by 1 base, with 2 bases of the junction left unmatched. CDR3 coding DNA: TGCGCCAGCAGCCAAGTGGGACAGGGGGCTTCCTACGAGCAGTACTTC. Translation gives CASSQVGQGASYEQYF.

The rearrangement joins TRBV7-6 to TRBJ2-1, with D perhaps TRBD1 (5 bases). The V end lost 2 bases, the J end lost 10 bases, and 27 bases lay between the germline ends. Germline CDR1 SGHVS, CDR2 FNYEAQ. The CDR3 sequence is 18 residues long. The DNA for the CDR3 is TGTGCCAGCAGCTTACGCCCAGGGAACCCTAGGGAAGTTCCCGAGCAGTTCTTC. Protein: CASSLRPGNPREVPEQFF.

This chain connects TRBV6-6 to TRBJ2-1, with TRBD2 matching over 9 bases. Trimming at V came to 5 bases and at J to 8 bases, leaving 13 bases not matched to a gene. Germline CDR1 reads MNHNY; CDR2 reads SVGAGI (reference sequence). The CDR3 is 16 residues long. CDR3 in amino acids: CASSKLAGQVSDEQFF. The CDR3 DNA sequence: TGTGCCAGCAGTAAACTAGCGGGCCAAGTGAGCGATGAGCAGTTCTTC.

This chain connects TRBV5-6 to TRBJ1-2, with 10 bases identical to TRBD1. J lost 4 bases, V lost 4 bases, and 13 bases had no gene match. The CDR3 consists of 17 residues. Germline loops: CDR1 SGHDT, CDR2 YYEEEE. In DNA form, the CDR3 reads TGTGCCAGCAGCGGGGGTGCCGGGACAGGGGCGCTCTATGGCTACACCTTC. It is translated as CASSGGAGTGALYGYTF.

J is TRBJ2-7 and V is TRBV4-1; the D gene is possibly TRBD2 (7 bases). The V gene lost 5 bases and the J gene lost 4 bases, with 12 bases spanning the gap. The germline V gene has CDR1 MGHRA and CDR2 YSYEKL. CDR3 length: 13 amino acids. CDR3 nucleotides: TGCGCCAGCAGCTTCGCGGGGGCGTACGAGCAGTACTTC. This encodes CASSFAGAYEQYF.

The CDR3 spells CASSQRTVSSYEQYF. The CDR3 nucleotides are TGTGCCAGCAGTCAACGGACAGTGAGCTCCTACGAGCAGTACTTC. The rearrangement links TRBV6-5 to TRBJ2-7; the D gene is possibly TRBD1 (6 bases). V was pared by 5 bases and J by 0 bases, with 14 bases between. Germline V lookup: CDR1 MNHEY, CDR2 SVGAGI. CDR3 length equals 15 residues.

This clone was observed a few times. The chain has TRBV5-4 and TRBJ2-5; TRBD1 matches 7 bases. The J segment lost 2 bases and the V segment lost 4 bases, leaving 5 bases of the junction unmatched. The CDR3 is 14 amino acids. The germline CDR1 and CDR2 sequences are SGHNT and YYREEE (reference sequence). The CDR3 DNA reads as TGTGCCAGCAGCGAACAGGGGCCTCAAGAGACCCAGTACTTC. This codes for CASSEQGPQETQYF.

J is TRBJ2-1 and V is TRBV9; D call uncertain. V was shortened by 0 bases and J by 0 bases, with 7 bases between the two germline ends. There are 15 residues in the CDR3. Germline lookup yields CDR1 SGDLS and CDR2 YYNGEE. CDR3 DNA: TGTGCCAGCAGCGTAGCAGTGAGCTCCTACAATGAGCAGTTCTTC. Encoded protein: CASSVAVSSYNEQFF.

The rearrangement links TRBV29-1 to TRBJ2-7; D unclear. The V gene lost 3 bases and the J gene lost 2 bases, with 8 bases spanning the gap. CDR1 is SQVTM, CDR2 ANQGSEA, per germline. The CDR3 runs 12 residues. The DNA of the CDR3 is TGCAGCGTTGATTCGGGCACCTACGAGCAGTACTTC. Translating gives CSVDSGTYEQYF.

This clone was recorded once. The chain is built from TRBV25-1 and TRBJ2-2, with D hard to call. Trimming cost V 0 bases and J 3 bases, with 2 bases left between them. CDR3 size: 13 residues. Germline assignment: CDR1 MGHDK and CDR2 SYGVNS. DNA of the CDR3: TGTGCCAGCAGTGAATATTACACCGGGGAGCTGTTTTTT. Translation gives CASSEYYTGELFF.